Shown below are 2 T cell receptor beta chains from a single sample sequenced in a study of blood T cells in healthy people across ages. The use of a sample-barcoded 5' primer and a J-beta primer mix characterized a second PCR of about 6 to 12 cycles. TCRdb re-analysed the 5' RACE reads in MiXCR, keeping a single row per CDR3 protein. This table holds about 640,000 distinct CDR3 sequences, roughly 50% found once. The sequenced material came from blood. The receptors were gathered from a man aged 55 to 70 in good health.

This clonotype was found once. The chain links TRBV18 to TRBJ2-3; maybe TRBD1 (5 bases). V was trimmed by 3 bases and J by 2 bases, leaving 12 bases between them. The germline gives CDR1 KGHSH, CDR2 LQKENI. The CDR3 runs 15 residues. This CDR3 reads CASSPNSGFTDTQYF. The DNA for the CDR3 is TGTGCCAGCTCACCTAACTCAGGGTTCACAGATACGCAGTATTTT.

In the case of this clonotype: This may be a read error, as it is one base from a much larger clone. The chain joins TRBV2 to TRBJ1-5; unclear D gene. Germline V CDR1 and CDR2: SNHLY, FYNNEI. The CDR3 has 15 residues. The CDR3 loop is CASSPDFTSDQPQHF. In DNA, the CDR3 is TGTGCCAGCAGCCCGGACTTCACTAGCGATCAGCCCCAGCATTTT.